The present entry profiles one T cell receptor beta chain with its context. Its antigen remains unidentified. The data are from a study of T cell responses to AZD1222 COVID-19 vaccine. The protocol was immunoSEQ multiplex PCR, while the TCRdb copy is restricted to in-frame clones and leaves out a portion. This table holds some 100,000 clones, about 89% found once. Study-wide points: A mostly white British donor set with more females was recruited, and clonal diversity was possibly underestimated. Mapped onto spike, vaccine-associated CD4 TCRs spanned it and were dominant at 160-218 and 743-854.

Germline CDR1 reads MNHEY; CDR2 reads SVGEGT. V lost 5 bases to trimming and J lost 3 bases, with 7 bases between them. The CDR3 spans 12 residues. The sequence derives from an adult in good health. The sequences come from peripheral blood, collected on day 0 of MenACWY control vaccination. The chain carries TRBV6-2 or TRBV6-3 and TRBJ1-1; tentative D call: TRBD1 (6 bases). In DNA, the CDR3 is TGTGCCAGCAGTGGGGGGCACACTGAAGCTTTCTTT. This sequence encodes CASSGGHTEAFF.